One sample yielded the 16 T cell receptor beta chains listed below, sequenced in a study of cytomegalovirus exposure and HLA in healthy donors. PCR was performed using 60 Vbeta and 13 Jbeta primers. Produced via immunoSEQ multiplex PCR; TCRdb's table is partial and in-frame only. The profile shows 90,000 to 100,000 clones, roughly three quarters of them singletons. Sequencing was carried out using PBMCs. These receptor sequences come from a man between 40 and 49 years old in good health and CMV-seronegative.

The CDR3 coding sequence is TGTGCCAGCAGCTTAGCTCAGGGATCCTACAATGAGCAGTTCTTC. Translation: CASSLAQGSYNEQFF. The V gene is TRBV7-2, the J gene TRBJ2-1, with D maybe TRBD1 (5 bases). The CDR3 totals 15 residues. Trimming removed 0 bases at V and 1 base at J, with 7 bases between. Looked up from germline, CDR1 is SGHTA and CDR2 is FQGNSA.

The chain has TRBV27 and TRBJ1-6; 10 bases align to TRBD1. V shed 5 bases, J shed 3 bases, and the junction held 7 bases outside the gene matches. Germline CDR1 and CDR2: MNHEY and SMNVEV (reference sequence). This CDR3 region has 17 residues. Here the CDR3 reads CASSIFGTGVYNSPLHF. The CDR3 DNA sequence: TGTGCCAGCAGTATTTTCGGGACAGGGGTCTATAATTCACCCCTCCACTTT.

The CDR3 loop is CASRRTGGLGEQYF. The CDR3 region has the DNA TGTGCCAGCAGGAGGACAGGGGGATTGGGCGAGCAGTACTTC. The chain combines TRBV27 with TRBJ2-7; 10 bases fit TRBD1. The CDR3 covers 14 residues. CDR1 and CDR2 (germline): MNHEY, SMNVEV (reference sequence). V lost 6 bases and J lost 6; bases outside the gene matches: 8.

The genes are TRBV27 and TRBJ1-2; the D gene is possibly TRBD1 (6 bases). The CDR3 spans 15 residues. V lost 6 bases to trimming and J lost 5 bases, with 19 bases between them. Germline V gene data show CDR1 as MNHEY and CDR2 as SMNVEV (reference sequence). For the CDR3, the DNA is TGTGCCAGCAGCGACGGGGGGGCCCCGGGGTATGGCTACACCTTC. It encodes CASSDGGAPGYGYTF.

This clone was seen only once. The genes are TRBV6-6 and TRBJ2-5; 9 bases line up with TRBD1. The end of the DNA aligns better with TRBJ2-7, so the J call may be wrong. This CDR3 has 13 amino acids. Germline CDR1 is MNHNY and CDR2 is SVGAGI (reference sequence). DNA for the CDR3: TGTGCCAGCCGGACAGGGGAGGTCTACGAGCAGTACTTC. It specifies CASRTGEVYEQYF.

This clone showed up just a few times. The rearrangement joins TRBV5-1 to TRBJ2-7; the match to TRBD1 covers 10 bases. This CDR3 has 15 amino acids. J was trimmed by 3 bases and V by 3 bases; bases with no gene match: 6. The germline V gene has CDR1 SGHRS and CDR2 YFSETQ. The CDR3 DNA reads TGCGCCAGCAGCTGGGGGACAGGGGCCAGCTACGAGCAGTACTTC. As protein: CASSWGTGASYEQYF. Together with reference TRBV5-1 and TRBJ2-7, the CDR3 gives the full variable domain: KAGVTQTPRYLIKTRGQQVTLSCSPISGHRSVSWYQQTPGQGLQFLFEYFSETQRNKGNFPGRFSGRQFSNSRSEMNVSTLELGDSALYLCASSWGTGASYEQYFGPGTRLTVT.

CDR3 coding DNA: TGTGCCAGCAGCTTAAATACTTTCAGGGAAAGAGAGGGCTACACCTTC. Protein product: CASSLNTFREREGYTF. The V gene is TRBV7-9, the J gene TRBJ1-2, with a tentative D call TRBD1 (5 bases). CDR1 and CDR2 (germline): SEHNR, FQNEAQ (reference sequence). V was clipped by 2 bases and J by 8 bases, with 21 bases between them. The CDR3 is 16 amino acids.

CDR3 nucleotides: TGTGCCAGCAGCTTCGCGAACACCGGGGAGCTGTTTTTT. It translates to CASSFANTGELFF. The chain couples TRBV5-6 to TRBJ2-2, with D unclear. V lost 2 bases, J lost 0 bases, and 2 bases lay in between. Germline CDR1 and CDR2: SGHDT and YYEEEE. CDR3 length: 13 amino acids.

The rearrangement uses TRBV2 and TRBJ1-1, with 7 bases fitting TRBD1. V trimming: 4 bases; J trimming: 2 bases; junction bases outside the gene matches: 1. Per the germline V gene, CDR1 is SNHLY and CDR2 is FYNNEI. The CDR3 consists of 13 residues. The CDR3 here is CASSGDRNTEAFF. In DNA, the CDR3 is TGTGCCAGCAGTGGGGACAGAAACACTGAAGCTTTCTTT.

The gene calls are TRBV7-8 and TRBJ2-1; 7 bases are shared with TRBD1. Germline loops: CDR1 SGHVS, CDR2 FQNEAQ. This CDR3 has 15 residues. V shed 1 base and J 3 bases; nucleotides not matched to a gene: 3. The CDR3 spells CASSLGGGDYNEQFF. CDR3 nucleotide sequence: TGTGCCAGCAGCTTAGGAGGGGGCGACTACAATGAGCAGTTCTTC.

The chain recombines TRBV2 with TRBJ1-1, with 7 bases lining up with TRBD1. Germline loops: CDR1 SNHLY, CDR2 FYNNEI. The junction had 7 bases not matched to a gene; V was cut back by 9 bases and J by 3 bases. The CDR3 length is 13 residues. CDR3 region: CARDTGEDTEAFF. In DNA form, the CDR3 reads TGTGCCAGGGATACAGGGGAGGACACTGAAGCTTTCTTT.

This chain connects TRBV5-5 to TRBJ2-1; maybe TRBD1 (7 bases). V was pared by 0 bases and J by 5 bases, with 15 bases between. There are 16 residues in the CDR3. Per germline, CDR1 SGHKS and CDR2 YYEKEE (reference sequence). CDR3 nucleotide sequence: TGTGCCAGCAGCTTGGCCGGGGGACAGTCACACAATGAGCAGTTCTTC. It is translated as CASSLAGGQSHNEQFF.

The chain combines TRBV7-2 with TRBJ1-5; 7 bases agree with TRBD1. Germline trimming cut 5 bases from V and 9 bases from J; bases unmatched to any gene: 7. The CDR3 length is 13 residues. The germline V gene encodes CDR1 SGHTA and CDR2 FQGNSA. The CDR3 is CASSARQGGPQHF. The CDR3 DNA follows: TGTGCCAGCAGCGCAAGACAGGGAGGGCCCCAGCATTTT.

The V and J genes are TRBV7-9 and TRBJ1-1, with TRBD1 as a possible D gene (5 bases). Germline V CDR1 and CDR2: SEHNR, FQNEAQ (reference sequence). The V end was cut by 5 bases, the J end by 8 bases, with 9 bases between. This CDR3 spans 11 amino acids. CDR3 DNA sequence: TGTGCCAGCAGCAGGGGAACCGAAGCTTTCTTT. This translates into CASSRGTEAFF.

The rearrangement joins TRBV6-1 to TRBJ2-1, with 8 bases aligning to TRBD2. The CDR3 length is 15 residues. Germline loops: CDR1 MNHNS, CDR2 SASEGT. V was clipped by 4 bases and J by 4 bases; unmatched bases: 6. CDR3 amino acids: CASSVGGGPYNEQFF. The CDR3 DNA is TGTGCCAGCAGTGTTGGCGGGGGGCCATACAATGAGCAGTTCTTC.

The chain is built from TRBV7-9 and TRBJ2-5; D possibly corresponds to TRBD1 (5 bases). CDR3 length: 13 amino acids. From germline, CDR1 is SEHNR and CDR2 FQNEAQ (reference sequence). Trimming removed 3 bases from V and 4 bases from J, with 9 bases in between. As DNA, the CDR3 is TGTGCCAGCAGCTTTCGCCAGGGAGAGACCCAGTACTTC. Translating gives CASSFRQGETQYF.